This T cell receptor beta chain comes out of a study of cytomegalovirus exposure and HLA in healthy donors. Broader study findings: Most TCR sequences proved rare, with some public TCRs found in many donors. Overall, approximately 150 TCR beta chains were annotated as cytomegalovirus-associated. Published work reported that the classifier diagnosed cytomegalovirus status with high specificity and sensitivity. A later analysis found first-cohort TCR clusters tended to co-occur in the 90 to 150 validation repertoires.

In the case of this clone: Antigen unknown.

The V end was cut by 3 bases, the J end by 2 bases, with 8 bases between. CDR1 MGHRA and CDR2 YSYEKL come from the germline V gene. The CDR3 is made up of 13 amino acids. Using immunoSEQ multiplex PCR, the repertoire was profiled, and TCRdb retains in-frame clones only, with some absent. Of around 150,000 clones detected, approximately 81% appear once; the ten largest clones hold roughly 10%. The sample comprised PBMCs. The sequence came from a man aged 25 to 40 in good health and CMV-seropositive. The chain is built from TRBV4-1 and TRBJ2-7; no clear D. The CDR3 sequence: CASSQVLAYEQYF. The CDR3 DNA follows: TGCGCCAGCAGCCAGGTGTTAGCCTACGAGCAGTACTTC.